This T cell receptor (beta chain) was sequenced in a study of early T cells in non-severe SARS-CoV-2 infection. Study-wide background: Sequenced bulk RNA came from whole blood that was unsorted, and chains were unpaired.

Individual cDNA molecules were tagged with unique molecular identifiers, the study reported. Via MiXCR, TCRdb re-called the 5' RACE reads, giving one row per CDR3 protein. The data contain over 45,000 distinct CDR3 sequences, around 7% of them seen just once; the ten biggest clones take up roughly 5.6%. V lost 3 bases to trimming and J lost 3 bases; unmatched junction nucleotides: 7. Germline values: CDR1 SGDLS, CDR2 YYNGEE. This CDR3 comprises 15 residues. Study results and caveats: Matching results from VDJdb favored anti-spike CD8 responses, leaving private and CD4 specificities undetected.

As concerns this clonotype: Its antigen is not identified.

The origin of this receptor is an adult who was a healthcare worker with PCR-confirmed SARS-CoV-2 infection or an uninfected control (not recorded which). The material was whole blood, obtained at baseline. The chain combines TRBV9 with TRBJ2-3; TRBD2 agrees at 7 bases. The CDR3 DNA is TGTGCCAGCAGCGCAGAGCGGGGAGGGACAGATACGCAGTATTTT. Encoded protein: CASSAERGGTDTQYF.